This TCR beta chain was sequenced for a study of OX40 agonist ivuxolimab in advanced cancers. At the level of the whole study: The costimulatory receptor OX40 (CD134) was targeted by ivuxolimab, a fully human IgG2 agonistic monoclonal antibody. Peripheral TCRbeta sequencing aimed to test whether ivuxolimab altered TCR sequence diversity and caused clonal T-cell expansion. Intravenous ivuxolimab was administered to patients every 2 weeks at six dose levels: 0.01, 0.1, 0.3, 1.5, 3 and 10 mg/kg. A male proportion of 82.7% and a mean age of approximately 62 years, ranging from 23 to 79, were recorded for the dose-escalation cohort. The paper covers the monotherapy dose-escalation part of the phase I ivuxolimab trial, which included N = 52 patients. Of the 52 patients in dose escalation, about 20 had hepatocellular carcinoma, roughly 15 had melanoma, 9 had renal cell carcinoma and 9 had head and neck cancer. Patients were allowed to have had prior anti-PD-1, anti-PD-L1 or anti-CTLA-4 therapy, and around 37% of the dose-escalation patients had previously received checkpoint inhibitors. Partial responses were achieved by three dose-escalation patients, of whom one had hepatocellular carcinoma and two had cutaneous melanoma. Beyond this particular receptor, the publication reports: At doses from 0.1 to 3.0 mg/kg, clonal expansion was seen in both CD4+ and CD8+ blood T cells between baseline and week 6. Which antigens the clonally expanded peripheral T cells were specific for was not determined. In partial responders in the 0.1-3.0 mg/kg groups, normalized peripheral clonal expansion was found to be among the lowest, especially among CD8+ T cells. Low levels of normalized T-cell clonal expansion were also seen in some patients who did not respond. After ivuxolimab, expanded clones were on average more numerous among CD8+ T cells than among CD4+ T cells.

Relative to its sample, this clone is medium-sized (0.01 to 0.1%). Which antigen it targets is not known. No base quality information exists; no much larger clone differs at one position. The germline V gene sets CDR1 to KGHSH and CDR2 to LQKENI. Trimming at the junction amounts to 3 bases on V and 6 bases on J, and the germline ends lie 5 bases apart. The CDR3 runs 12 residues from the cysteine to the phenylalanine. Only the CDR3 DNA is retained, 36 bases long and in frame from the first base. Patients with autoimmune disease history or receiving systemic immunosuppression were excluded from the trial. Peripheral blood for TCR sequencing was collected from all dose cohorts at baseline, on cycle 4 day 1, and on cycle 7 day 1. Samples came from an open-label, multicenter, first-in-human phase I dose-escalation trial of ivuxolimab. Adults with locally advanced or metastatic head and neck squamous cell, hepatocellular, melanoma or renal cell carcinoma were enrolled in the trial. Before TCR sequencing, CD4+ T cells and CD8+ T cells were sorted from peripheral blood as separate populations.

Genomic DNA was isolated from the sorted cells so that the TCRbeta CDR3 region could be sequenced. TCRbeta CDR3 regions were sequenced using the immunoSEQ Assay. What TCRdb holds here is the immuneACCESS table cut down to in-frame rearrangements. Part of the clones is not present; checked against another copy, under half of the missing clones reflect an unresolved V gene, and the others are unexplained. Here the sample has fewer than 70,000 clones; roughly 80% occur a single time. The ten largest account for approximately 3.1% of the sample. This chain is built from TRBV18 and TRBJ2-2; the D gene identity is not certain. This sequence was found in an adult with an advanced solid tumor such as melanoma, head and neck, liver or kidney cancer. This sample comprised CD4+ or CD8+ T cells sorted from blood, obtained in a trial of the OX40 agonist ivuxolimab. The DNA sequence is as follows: TGTGCCAGCTCACCGGGTGCCGGGGAGCTGTTTTTT. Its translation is CASSPGAGELFF.